This T cell receptor beta chain was sequenced in a study of control samples from healthy donors and cancer patients. TCRdb's copy holds only in-frame clones and misses some; the assay was immunoSEQ multiplex PCR. The sample includes about 110,000 clones, more than 85% of them seen just once. Sequencing was performed on blood. This TCR was recovered from a woman aged 18-29 years in good health.

This CDR3 reads CSVEGGGETQYF. The CDR3 region has the DNA TGCAGCGTTGAAGGAGGGGGGGAGACCCAGTACTTC. This chain connects TRBV29-1 to TRBJ2-5, with D possibly being TRBD1 or TRBD2 (6 bases each). V lost 1 base and J 5 bases, leaving 8 bases between the germline ends. Germline V gene data show CDR1 as SQVTM and CDR2 as ANQGSEA. This CDR3 is 12 amino acids long.